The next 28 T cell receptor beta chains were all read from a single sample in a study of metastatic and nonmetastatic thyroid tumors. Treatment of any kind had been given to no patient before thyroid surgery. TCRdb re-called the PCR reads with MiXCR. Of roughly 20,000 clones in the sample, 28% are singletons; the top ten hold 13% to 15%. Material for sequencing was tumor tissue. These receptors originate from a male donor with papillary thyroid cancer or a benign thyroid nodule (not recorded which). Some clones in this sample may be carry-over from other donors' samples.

CDR3 residues: CASSYDHYDFEYF. The CDR3 DNA follows: TGCGCCAGCAGCTACGACCATTACGATTTCGAGTACTTC. This chain joins TRBV5-1 and TRBJ2-7, with D uncertain. The CDR3 runs 13 residues. Germline V gene sequence: CDR1 SGHRS, CDR2 YFSETQ. Trimming stripped 3 bases from V and 11 bases from J, with 18 bases between.

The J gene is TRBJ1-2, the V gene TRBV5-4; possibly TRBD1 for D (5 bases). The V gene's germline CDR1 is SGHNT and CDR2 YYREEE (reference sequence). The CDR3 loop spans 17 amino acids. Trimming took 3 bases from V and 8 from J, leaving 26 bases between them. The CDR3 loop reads CASSSNSGPYLTNGYTF. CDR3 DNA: TGTGCCAGCAGCTCTAATTCGGGACCCTATCTGACCAACGGCTACACCTTC.

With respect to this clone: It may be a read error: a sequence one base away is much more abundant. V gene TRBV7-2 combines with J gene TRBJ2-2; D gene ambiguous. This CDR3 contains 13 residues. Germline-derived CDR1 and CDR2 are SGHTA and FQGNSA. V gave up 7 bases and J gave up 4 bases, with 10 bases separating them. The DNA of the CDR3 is TGTGCCAGCACCCCTGATGTCACCGGGGAGCTGTTTTTT. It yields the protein CASTPDVTGELFF.

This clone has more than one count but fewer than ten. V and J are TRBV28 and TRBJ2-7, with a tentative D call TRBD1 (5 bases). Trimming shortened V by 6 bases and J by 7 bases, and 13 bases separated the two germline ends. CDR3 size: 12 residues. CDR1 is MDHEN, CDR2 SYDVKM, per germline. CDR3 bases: TGTGCCAGCAGGTCCCAGGGTGGAGAGCAGTACTTC. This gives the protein CASRSQGGEQYF.

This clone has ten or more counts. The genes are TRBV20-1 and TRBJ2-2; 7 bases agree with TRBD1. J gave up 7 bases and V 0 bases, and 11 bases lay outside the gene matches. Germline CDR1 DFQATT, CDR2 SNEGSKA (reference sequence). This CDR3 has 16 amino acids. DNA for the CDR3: TGCAGTGCTAGAGACCAGACAGGGTCCAACGGCGGGGAGCTGTTTTTT. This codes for CSARDQTGSNGGELFF.

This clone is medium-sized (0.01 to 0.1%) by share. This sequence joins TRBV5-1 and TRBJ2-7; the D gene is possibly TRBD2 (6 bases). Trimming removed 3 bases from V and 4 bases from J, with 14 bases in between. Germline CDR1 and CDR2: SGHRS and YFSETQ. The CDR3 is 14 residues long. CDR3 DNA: TGCGCCAGCAGCTCGGCCGGGAGCGGGTACGAGCAGTACTTC. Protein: CASSSAGSGYEQYF. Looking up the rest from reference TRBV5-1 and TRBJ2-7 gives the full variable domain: KAGVTQTPRYLIKTRGQQVTLSCSPISGHRSVSWYQQTPGQGLQFLFEYFSETQRNKGNFPGRFSGRQFSNSRSEMNVSTLELGDSALYLCASSSAGSGYEQYFGPGTRLTVT.

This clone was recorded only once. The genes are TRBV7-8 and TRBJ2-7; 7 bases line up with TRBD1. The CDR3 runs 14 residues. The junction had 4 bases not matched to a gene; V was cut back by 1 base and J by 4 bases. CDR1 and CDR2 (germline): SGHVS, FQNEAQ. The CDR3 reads CASSLEQGTYEQYF. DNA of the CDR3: TGTGCCAGCAGCTTAGAACAGGGGACGTACGAGCAGTACTTC.

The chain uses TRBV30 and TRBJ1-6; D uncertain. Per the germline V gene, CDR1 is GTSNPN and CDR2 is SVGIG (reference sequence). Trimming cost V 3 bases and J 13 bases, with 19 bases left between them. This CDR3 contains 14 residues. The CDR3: CAWSPDPGLSPLHF. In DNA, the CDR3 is TGTGCCTGGAGCCCCGACCCGGGGTTATCGCCCCTCCACTTT.

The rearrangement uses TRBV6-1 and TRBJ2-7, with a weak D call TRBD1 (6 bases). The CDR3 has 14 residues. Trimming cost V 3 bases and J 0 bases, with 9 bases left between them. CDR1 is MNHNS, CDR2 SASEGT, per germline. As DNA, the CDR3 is TGTGCCAGCAGTGACAGGGGCCCCTCCTACGAGCAGTACTTC. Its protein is CASSDRGPSYEQYF.

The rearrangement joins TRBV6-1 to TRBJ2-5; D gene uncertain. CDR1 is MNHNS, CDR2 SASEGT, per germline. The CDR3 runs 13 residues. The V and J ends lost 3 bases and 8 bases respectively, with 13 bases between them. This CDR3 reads CASSDNRPGTQYF. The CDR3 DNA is TGTGCCAGCAGTGACAATCGACCCGGCACCCAGTACTTC.

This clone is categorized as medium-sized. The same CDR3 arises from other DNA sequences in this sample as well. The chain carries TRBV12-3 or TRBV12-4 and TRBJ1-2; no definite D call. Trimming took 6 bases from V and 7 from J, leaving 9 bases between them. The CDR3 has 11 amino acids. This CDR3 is CASSSRGGYTF. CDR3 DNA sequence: TGTGCCAGCAGCTCCCGAGGTGGCTACACCTTC.

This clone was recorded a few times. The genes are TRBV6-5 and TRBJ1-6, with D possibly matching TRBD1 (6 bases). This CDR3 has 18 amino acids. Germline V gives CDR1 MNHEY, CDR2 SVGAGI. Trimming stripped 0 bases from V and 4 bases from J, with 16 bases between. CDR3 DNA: TGTGCCAGCAGTTACTCGATGAAGGGGGGCATTTATAATTCACCCCTCCACTTT. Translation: CASSYSMKGGIYNSPLHF.

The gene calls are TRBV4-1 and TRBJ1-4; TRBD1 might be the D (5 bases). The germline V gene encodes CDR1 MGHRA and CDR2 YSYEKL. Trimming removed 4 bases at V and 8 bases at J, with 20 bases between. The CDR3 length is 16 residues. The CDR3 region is CASSPSPGEVEEKLFF. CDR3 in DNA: TGCGCCAGCAGCCCATCTCCGGGGGAGGTAGAGGAAAAACTGTTTTTT.

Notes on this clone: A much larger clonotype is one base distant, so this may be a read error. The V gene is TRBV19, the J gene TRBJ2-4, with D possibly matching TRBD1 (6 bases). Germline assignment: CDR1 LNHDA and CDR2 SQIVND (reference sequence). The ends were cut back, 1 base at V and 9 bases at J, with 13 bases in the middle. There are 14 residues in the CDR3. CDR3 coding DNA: TGTGCCAGTAGTATAGGAGGGGGTAGGAGCATTCAGTACTTC. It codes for CASSIGGGRSIQYF.

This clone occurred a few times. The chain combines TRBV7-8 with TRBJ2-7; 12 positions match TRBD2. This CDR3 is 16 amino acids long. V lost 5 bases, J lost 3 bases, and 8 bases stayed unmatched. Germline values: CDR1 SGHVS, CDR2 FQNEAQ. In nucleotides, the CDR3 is TGTGCCAGCAGCCCCCGACTAGCGGGGGACTACTACGAGCAGTACTTC. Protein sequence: CASSPRLAGDYYEQYF.

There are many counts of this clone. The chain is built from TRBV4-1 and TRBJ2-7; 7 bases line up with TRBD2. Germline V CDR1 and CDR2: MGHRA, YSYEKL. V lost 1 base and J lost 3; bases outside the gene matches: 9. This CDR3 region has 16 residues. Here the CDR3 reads CASSQVSGGTNYEQYF. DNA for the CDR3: TGCGCCAGCAGCCAAGTTTCCGGGGGGACCAACTACGAGCAGTACTTC.

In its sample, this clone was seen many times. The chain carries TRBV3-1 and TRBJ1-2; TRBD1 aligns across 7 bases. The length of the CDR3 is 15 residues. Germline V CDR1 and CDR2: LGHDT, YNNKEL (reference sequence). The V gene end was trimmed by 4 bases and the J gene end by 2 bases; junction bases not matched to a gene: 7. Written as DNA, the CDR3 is TGTGCCAGCAGCCGGAACAGGGGTCTAAACTATGGCTACACCTTC. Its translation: CASSRNRGLNYGYTF.

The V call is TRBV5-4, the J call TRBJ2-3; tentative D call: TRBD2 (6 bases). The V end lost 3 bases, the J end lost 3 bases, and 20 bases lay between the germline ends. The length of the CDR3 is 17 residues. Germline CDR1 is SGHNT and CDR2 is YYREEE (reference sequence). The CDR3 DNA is TGTGCCAGCAGCTCACTTTCGAGACTAGTGAATACAGATACGCAGTATTTT. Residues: CASSSLSRLVNTDTQYF.

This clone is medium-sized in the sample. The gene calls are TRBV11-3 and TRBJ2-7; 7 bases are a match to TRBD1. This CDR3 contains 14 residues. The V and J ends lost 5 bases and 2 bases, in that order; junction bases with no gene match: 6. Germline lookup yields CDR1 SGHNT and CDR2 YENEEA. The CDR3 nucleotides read TGTGCCAGCAGCCTGACGGGACAGCCCTACGAGCAGTACTTC. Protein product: CASSLTGQPYEQYF.

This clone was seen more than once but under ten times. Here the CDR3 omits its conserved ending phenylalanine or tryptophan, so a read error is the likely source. CDR3 region: CASSYGDSGGYEQYL. CDR3 bases: TGTGCCAGCAGTTACGGTGATAGCGGGGGATACGAGCAGTACCTC. The V call is TRBV6-5, the J call TRBJ2-7; 9 positions match TRBD2. The J segment lost 4 bases and the V segment lost 2 bases, leaving 6 bases of the junction unmatched. Germline lookup yields CDR1 MNHEY and CDR2 SVGAGI. The length of the CDR3 is 15 residues.

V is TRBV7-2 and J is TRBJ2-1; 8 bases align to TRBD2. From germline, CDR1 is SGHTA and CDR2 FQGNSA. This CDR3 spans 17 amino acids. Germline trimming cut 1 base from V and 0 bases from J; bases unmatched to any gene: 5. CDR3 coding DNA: TGTGCCAGCAGCTTAGTGGGACTAGGGATCTCCTACAATGAGCAGTTCTTC. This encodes CASSLVGLGISYNEQFF.

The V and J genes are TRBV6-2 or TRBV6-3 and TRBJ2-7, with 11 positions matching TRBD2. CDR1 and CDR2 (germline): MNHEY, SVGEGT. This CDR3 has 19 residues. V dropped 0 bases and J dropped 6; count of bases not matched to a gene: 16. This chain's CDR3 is CASSYSSSHISGGAFEQYF. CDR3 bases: TGTGCCAGCAGTTACTCGAGTAGCCACATTAGCGGGGGGGCGTTCGAGCAGTACTTC.

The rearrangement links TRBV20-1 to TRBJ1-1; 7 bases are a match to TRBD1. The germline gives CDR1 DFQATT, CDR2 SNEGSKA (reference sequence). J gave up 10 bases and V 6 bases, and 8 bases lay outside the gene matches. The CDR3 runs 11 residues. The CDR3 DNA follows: TGCAGTGCACTTGACAGGGAGGCAGCTTTCTTT. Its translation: CSALDREAAFF.

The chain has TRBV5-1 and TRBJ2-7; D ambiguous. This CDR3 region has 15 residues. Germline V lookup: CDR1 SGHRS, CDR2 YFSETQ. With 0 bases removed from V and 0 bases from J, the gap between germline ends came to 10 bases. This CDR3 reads CASSLAPTDSYEQYF. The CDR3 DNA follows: TGCGCCAGCAGCTTGGCACCGACGGACTCCTACGAGCAGTACTTC.

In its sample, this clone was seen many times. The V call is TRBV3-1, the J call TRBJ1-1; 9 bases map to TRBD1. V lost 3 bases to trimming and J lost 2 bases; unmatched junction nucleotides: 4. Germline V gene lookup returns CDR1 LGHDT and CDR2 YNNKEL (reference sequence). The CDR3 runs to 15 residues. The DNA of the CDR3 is TGTGCCAGCAGCCAGGGGGACAGGGTTAACACTGAAGCTTTCTTT. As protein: CASSQGDRVNTEAFF.

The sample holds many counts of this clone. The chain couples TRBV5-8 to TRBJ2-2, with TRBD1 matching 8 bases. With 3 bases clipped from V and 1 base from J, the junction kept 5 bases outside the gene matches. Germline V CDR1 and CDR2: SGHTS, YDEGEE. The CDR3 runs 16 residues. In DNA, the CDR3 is TGTGCCAGCAGCTGGACAGGGAAAGGGAACACCGGGGAGCTGTTTTTT. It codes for CASSWTGKGNTGELFF.

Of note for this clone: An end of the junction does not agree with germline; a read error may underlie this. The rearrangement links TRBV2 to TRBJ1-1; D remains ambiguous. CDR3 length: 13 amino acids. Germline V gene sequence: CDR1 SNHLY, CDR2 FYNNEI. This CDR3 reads CASSEQVTTEAFF. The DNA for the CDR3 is TGTGCCAGCAGTGAACAGGTGACCACTGAAGCTTTTTTT. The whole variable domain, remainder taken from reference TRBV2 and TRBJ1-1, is EPEVTQTPSHQVTQMGQEVILRCVPISNHLYFYWYRQILGQKVEFLVSFYNNEISEKSEIFDDQFSVERPDGSNFTLKIRSTKLEDSAMYFCASSEQVTTEAFFGQGTRLTVV.

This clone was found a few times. This CDR3 reads CASSYSNGRADEQFF. Written as DNA, the CDR3 is TGTGCCAGCAGTTACTCGAACGGGCGGGCGGATGAGCAGTTCTTC. This chain connects TRBV6-5 to TRBJ2-1; the D gene is possibly TRBD2 (5 bases). The CDR3 is 15 amino acids. Trimming removed 0 bases at V and 8 bases at J, with 14 bases between. Germline V gene data show CDR1 as MNHEY and CDR2 as SVGAGI.